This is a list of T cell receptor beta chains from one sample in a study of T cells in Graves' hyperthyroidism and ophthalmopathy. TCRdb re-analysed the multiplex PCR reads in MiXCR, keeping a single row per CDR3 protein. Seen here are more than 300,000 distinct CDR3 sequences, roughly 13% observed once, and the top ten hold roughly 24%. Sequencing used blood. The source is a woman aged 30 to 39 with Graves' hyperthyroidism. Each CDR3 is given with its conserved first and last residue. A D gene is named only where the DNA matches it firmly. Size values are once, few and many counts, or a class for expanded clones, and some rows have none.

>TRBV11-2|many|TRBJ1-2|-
CASSLQGIHYGYTF
TGTGCCAGCAGCTTACAGGGAATCCATTATGGCTACACCTTC
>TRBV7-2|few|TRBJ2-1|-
CASSLVLSIEQFF
TGTGCCAGCAGCCTCGTGCTTAGCATTGAGCAGTTCTTC
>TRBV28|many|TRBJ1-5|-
CASSPRSEYYSNQPQHF
TGTGCCAGCAGTCCACGGTCGGAGTATTATAGCAATCAGCCCCAGCATTTT
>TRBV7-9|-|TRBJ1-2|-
CASSSGGRGVYGYTF
TGTGCCAGCAGCTCTGGGGGCAGGGGCGTCTATGGCTACACCTTC
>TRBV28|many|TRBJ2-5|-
CASRAIEYQETQYF
TGTGCCAGCAGAGCCATAGAGTACCAAGAGACCCAGTACTTC
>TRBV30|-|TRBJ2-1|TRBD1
CAWSVWDSYNEQFF
TGTGCCTGGAGTGTGTGGGACAGCTACAATGAGCAGTTCTTC
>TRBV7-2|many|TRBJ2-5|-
CASSPRSGGNAETQYF
TGTGCCAGCAGCCCTCGGTCGGGCGGGAATGCGGAGACCCAGTACTTC
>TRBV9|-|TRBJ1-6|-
CASSDGAGGSPLHF
TGTGCCAGCAGCGATGGGGCCGGGGGGTCACCCCTCCACTTT
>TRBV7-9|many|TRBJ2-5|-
CASSDRGWGQETQYF
TGTGCCAGCAGCGATCGAGGATGGGGCCAAGAGACCCAGTACTTC
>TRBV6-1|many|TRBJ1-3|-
CASSELQASIYF
TGTGCCAGCAGTGAGTTGCAGGCCTCCATATATTTT
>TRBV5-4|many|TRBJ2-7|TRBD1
CASSNPGQGFHEQYF
TGTGCCAGCAGTAACCCGGGACAGGGTTTCCACGAGCAGTACTTC
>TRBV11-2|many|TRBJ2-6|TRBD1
CASSLEGGAGANVLTF
TGTGCCAGCAGCTTAGAAGGGGGCGCTGGGGCCAACGTCCTGACTTTC
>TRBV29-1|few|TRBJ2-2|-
CSVEDQRGDDSGTGELFF
TGCAGCGTTGAAGATCAGAGGGGGGACGATTCGGGCACCGGGGAGCTGTTTTTT
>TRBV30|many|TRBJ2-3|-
CAWSGGLGIRTQYF
TGTGCCTGGAGTGGGGGATTAGGGATAAGGACGCAGTATTTT
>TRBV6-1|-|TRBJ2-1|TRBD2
CASSEAGGAKFF
TGTGCCAGCAGTGAAGCGGGAGGGGCCAAGTTCTTC
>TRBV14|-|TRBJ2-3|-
CASSQGSRDTQYF
TGTGCCAGCAGCCAAGGATCACGGGATACGCAGTATTTT
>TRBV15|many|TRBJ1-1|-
CATSSETEAFF
TGTGCCACCAGCAGTGAAACTGAAGCTTTCTTT
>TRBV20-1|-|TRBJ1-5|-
CSARDWGAGQPQHF
TGCAGTGCTAGAGATTGGGGGGCCGGACAGCCCCAGCATTTT
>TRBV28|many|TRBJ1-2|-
CASSRGRAYGYTF
TGTGCCAGCAGTCGTGGGCGCGCCTATGGCTACACCTTC
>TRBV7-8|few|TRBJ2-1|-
CASSLDTGRSNPFF
TGTGCCAGCAGCTTAGATACCGGGAGATCCAATCCGTTCTTC
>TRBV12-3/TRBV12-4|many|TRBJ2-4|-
CASSLGAQGNIQYF
TGTGCCAGCAGTTTGGGGGCCCAAGGGAACATTCAGTACTTC
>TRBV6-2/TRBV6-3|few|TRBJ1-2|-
CASGPDGSTF
TGTGCCAGCGGACCCGATGGGTCCACCTTC
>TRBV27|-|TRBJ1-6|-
CASSWGREGSYNSPLHF
TGTGCCAGCAGTTGGGGCAGGGAAGGATCCTATAATTCACCCCTCCACTTT
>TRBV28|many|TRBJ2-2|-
CASLASMNTGELFF
TGTGCCAGCTTGGCCTCTATGAACACCGGGGAGCTGTTTTTT
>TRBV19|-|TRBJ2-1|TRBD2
CASSLQTSGSYNEQFF
TGTGCCAGTAGTCTGCAGACTAGCGGGAGTTACAATGAGCAGTTCTTC
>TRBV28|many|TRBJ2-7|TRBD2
CASRTGTSGRPSSYEQYF
TGTGCCAGCAGGACCGGGACTAGCGGGCGTCCCAGCTCCTACGAGCAGTACTTC
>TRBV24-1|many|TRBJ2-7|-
CATSDRQRSYEQYF
TGTGCCACCAGTGATAGGCAGAGATCCTACGAGCAGTACTTC
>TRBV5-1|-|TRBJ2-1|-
CASKGDHINNEQFF
TGCGCCAGCAAGGGAGACCACATAAACAATGAGCAGTTCTTC
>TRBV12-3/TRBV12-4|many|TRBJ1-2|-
CASSFRSGLGNYGYTF
TGTGCCAGCAGTTTTAGATCCGGATTAGGGAACTATGGCTACACCTTC
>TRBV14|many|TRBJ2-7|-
CASSQGLWVPRYEQYF
TGTGCCAGCAGCCAAGGGCTTTGGGTACCTCGCTACGAGCAGTACTTC
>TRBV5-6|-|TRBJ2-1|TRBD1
CASSLGAFGTAYNEQFF
TGTGCCAGCAGCTTGGGGGCCTTCGGGACAGCCTACAATGAGCAGTTCTTC
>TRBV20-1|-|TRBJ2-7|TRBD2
CSARASGSDEQYF
TGCAGTGCTAGGGCTAGCGGGAGCGACGAGCAGTACTTC
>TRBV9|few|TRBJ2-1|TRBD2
CASSGGGTSGTWGEQFF
TGTGCCAGCAGCGGCGGGGGGACTAGCGGGACCTGGGGTGAGCAGTTCTTC
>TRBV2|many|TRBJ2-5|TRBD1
CASSPTGQGTSSYF
TGTGCCAGCAGTCCGACCGGACAGGGGACAAGTTCTTACTTC
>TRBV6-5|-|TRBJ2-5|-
CASGYSATGGQETQYF
TGTGCCAGCGGTTACTCGGCGACAGGAGGGCAAGAGACCCAGTACTTC
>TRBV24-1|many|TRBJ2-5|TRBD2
CATSDWTSGTQETQYF
TGTGCCACCAGTGACTGGACTAGCGGGACCCAAGAGACCCAGTACTTC
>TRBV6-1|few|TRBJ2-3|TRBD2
CASSSQVSGSRSDTQYF
TGTGCCAGCAGTTCCCAAGTCAGCGGGAGTAGGTCAGATACGCAGTATTTT
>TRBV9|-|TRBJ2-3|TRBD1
CASSPGTGVFGRFTDTLYF
TGTGCCAGCAGCCCCGGGACAGGGGTTTTTGGTCGTTTCACAGATACGCTGTATTTT
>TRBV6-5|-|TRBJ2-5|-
CASSYGGYAGSGETQYF
TGTGCCAGCAGTTACGGTGGCTACGCAGGGTCAGGGGAGACCCAGTACTTC
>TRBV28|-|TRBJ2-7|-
CASRAHGTPYEQYF
TGTGCCAGCCGCGCCCACGGGACGCCCTACGAGCAGTACTTC
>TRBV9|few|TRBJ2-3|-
CASSVRGHRSDTQYF
TGTGCCAGCAGCGTCCGGGGCCACAGATCAGATACGCAGTATTTT
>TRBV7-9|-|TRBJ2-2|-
CASSLGSGLNTGELFF
TGTGCCAGCAGCTTGGGTAGCGGATTGAACACCGGGGAGCTGTTTTTT
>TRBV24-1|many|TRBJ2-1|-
CATSAPGVLRPQFF
TGTGCCACCAGTGCCCCAGGCGTGCTGCGACCGCAGTTCTTC
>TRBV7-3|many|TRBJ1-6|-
CASSWDRANSPLHF
TGTGCCAGCAGCTGGGACCGTGCCAATTCACCCCTCCACTTT
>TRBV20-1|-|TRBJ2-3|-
CSASSLGPDTQYF
TGCAGTGCTAGCTCCCTAGGACCAGATACGCAGTATTTT
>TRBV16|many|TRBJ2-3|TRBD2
CASSQTTSGRSKADTQYF
TGTGCCAGCAGCCAAACGACTAGCGGGAGATCAAAGGCAGATACGCAGTATTTT
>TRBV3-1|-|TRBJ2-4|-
CASSQEVREYTKNIQYF
TGTGCCAGCAGCCAAGAAGTCCGGGAGTACACCAAAAACATTCAGTACTTC
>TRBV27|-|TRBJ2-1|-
CASYPLAGRSYNEQFF
TGTGCCAGCTACCCCCTGGCCGGTCGCTCCTACAATGAGCAGTTCTTC